These T cell receptor beta chains were read from a single sample in a study of blood T cell repertoires in COVID-19. Method: immunoSEQ multiplex PCR; TCRdb's copy keeps in-frame clones and lacks some. Of roughly 260,000 clones listed, 75% to 90% are singletons. Material for sequencing was PBMCs or T cells enriched from blood (not recorded which). The origin of the receptors is a woman aged 45-59 years who had recovered from COVID-19. Each CDR3 is given with its conserved first and last residue. The D gene is left open where the match is weak. A clone size is listed for some rows: how often the clone was seen (once, few, many), or a class if it is expanded.

j_gene,d_gene,abundance,v_gene,CDR3nt,CDR3aa
TRBJ2-5,TRBD2,.,TRBV7-2,TGTGCCAGCAGCCTTACTAGCGGCCAAGAGACCCAGTACTTC,CASSLTSGQETQYF
TRBJ2-5,.,.,TRBV7-9,TGTGCCAGCAGCCTGGGGGCTATCGGAGCACAAGAGACCCAGTACTTC,CASSLGAIGAQETQYF
TRBJ1-6,TRBD1,.,TRBV5-1,TGCGCCAGCAGCTTGGAGGGGACAGGGAATTCACCCCTCCACTTT,CASSLEGTGNSPLHF
TRBJ1-1,TRBD1,.,TRBV10-1,TGCGCCAGCAGTGATCGACAGGGTGGTACTGAAGCTTTCTTT,CASSDRQGGTEAFF
TRBJ2-2,TRBD2,.,TRBV19,TGTGCCTCGCTTACGGGGGGTTCTTATATAACGAACACCGGGGAGCTGTTTTTT,CASLTGGSYITNTGELFF
TRBJ2-1,.,.,TRBV28,TGTGCCAGCAGTTTGGCAGATTTCTCCTACAATGAGCAGTTCTTC,CASSLADFSYNEQFF
TRBJ2-1,TRBD2,.,TRBV9,TGTGCCAGCAGCGCTAGCGGGAGTAGGCACAATGAGCAGTTCTTC,CASSASGSRHNEQFF
TRBJ1-4,.,few,TRBV3-1/TRBV3-2,TGTGCCAGCAGCCGTTACCCAGGGGAAAGTGAAAAACTGTTTTTT,CASSRYPGESEKLFF
TRBJ2-7,TRBD2,.,TRBV3-1/TRBV3-2,TGTGCCAGCAGCCCGCATAGCGGGAGCATGGGAAGCGAGCAGTACTTC,CASSPHSGSMGSEQYF
TRBJ1-2,.,.,TRBV12-3/TRBV12-4,TGTGCCAGCAGATCGGACAGTAACTATGGCTACACCTTC,CASRSDSNYGYTF
TRBJ1-1,TRBD1,.,TRBV7-9,TGTGCCAGCATCAAAGACAGGGAGTACACTGAAGCTTTCTTT,CASIKDREYTEAFF
TRBJ2-3,.,.,TRBV5-4,TGTGCCAGCAGCTATTGGAGGGAGACAGATACGCAGTATTTT,CASSYWRETDTQYF
TRBJ2-1,TRBD2,.,TRBV10-2,TGCGCCAGCAGCATAGGAGGCGGGAGGGCCGTAGGAAATGAGCAGTTCTTC,CASSIGGGRAVGNEQFF
TRBJ1-5,.,.,TRBV28,TGTGCCAGCGCCCCCAGGGTGGGCAATCAGCCCCAGCATTTT,CASAPRVGNQPQHF
TRBJ1-2,.,.,TRBV15,TGTGCCACCAGCAGACGGCAGGGGACCAACTATGGCTACACCTTC,CATSRRQGTNYGYTF
TRBJ2-7,TRBD2,.,TRBV7-9,TGTGCCAGCAGTCGCGGGGGTAGCGGGAGTTACGAGCAGTACTTC,CASSRGGSGSYEQYF
TRBJ1-5,.,.,TRBV10-3,TGTGCCATCAGTGAGGTAAATAGCAATCAGCCCCAGCATTTT,CAISEVNSNQPQHF
TRBJ2-2,TRBD2,.,TRBV5-1,TGCGCCAGCAGCTTGGGACTAGCGAAAACCGGGGAGCTGTTTTTT,CASSLGLAKTGELFF
TRBJ1-4,TRBD1,.,TRBV19,TGTGCCAGTAGGACCGGGGAGGACAGGGAGAACGAAAAACTGTTTTTT,CASRTGEDRENEKLFF
TRBJ2-7,TRBD2,.,TRBV24-1,TGTGCCACCAGTGATTCCATAGCGGGAGGAACATACGAGCAGTACTTC,CATSDSIAGGTYEQYF
TRBJ1-5,.,.,TRBV30,TGTGCCTGGAGTGTAAAGAGACAGTCCTTCAATCAGCCCCAGCATTTT,CAWSVKRQSFNQPQHF
TRBJ1-2,.,few,TRBV3-1/TRBV3-2,TGTGCCAGCAGCGGCCGACAGGAAGCTAACTATGGCTACACCTTC,CASSGRQEANYGYTF
TRBJ2-5,.,.,TRBV10-2,TGCGCCAGCAGTTCGACAGGACTAGAGACCCAGTACTTC,CASSSTGLETQYF
TRBJ1-4,.,.,TRBV7-6,TGTGCCAGCAGCTTAGAACAGAATAATGAAAAACTGTTTTTT,CASSLEQNNEKLFF
TRBJ1-5,.,.,TRBV6-4,TGTGCCAGCAGCAGTAGCCCCCTTCAGCCCCAGCATTTT,CASSSSPLQPQHF
TRBJ2-1,TRBD2,medium-sized,TRBV6-4,TGTGCCAGCAGTGAAACGGGAGGTGGAAGCAATGAGCAGTTCTTC,CASSETGGGSNEQFF
TRBJ2-1,TRBD2,once,TRBV15,TGTGCCACCAGCAGAGGTCTAGCGGGTTCCTACAATGAGCAGTTCTTC,CATSRGLAGSYNEQFF
TRBJ2-2,TRBD1,few,TRBV2,TGTGCCAGCAGGCGTGGACAGGGGGCAACCGGGGAGCTGTTTTTT,CASRRGQGATGELFF
TRBJ1-5,TRBD1,.,TRBV5-4,TGTGCCAGCAGCTTGCCCACCGGGGGGGACAGGGGAGGTCAGCCCCAGCATTTT,CASSLPTGGDRGGQPQHF
TRBJ2-1,TRBD2,.,TRBV7-2,TGTGCCAGCAGCTCCCAAAGACTAGCGGGATGGGATGAGCAGTTCTTC,CASSSQRLAGWDEQFF
TRBJ2-1,.,.,TRBV10-3,TGTGCCATCAGTGAGGGCGGAGGGGAAACGATACAGTTCTTC,CAISEGGGETIQFF
TRBJ2-7,TRBD2,.,TRBV24-1,TGTGCCACCAGTGACCCGGGACTAGCGGATAAGCAGTACTTC,CATSDPGLADKQYF
TRBJ2-1,TRBD2,once,TRBV7-9,TGTGCCAGCAGCTTAGTGGGGGGGAATGAGCAGTTCTTC,CASSLVGGNEQFF
TRBJ1-2,.,.,TRBV7-2,TGTGCCAGCAGCGTGACGCAGGGTCCCGCTTATGGCTACACCTTC,CASSVTQGPAYGYTF
TRBJ1-3,.,.,TRBV24-1,TGTGCCACCAGTGATTCGGGGATAACCATATATTTT,CATSDSGITIYF
TRBJ2-7,TRBD1,.,TRBV28,TGTGCCAGCAGGCCGGGACAGTTTATCTACGAGCAGTACTTC,CASRPGQFIYEQYF
TRBJ1-6,TRBD1,.,TRBV10-1,TGCGCCAGCGCCGGGACAGTTAATTCACCCCTCCACTTT,CASAGTVNSPLHF
TRBJ1-2,.,.,TRBV2,TGTGCCAGCAGTGAGGGGTTGGAGGTTAACTATGGCTACACCTTC,CASSEGLEVNYGYTF
TRBJ2-2,.,.,TRBV11-2,TGTGCCAGCAGCTTGGAGGGGTCCTCCCGGGGGGAGCTGTTTTTT,CASSLEGSSRGELFF
TRBJ2-1,TRBD1,.,TRBV6-5,TGTGCCAGCGGACGACAGGGGGCCCATGAGCAGTTCTTC,CASGRQGAHEQFF
TRBJ1-6,.,.,TRBV6-4,TGTGCCAGCAGTGACAGAGATAATTCACCCCTCCACTTT,CASSDRDNSPLHF
TRBJ2-5,TRBD2,.,TRBV28,TGTGCCAGCAGCGAAAGCCGCGGGGGGGAGACCCAGTACTTC,CASSESRGGETQYF
TRBJ2-7,TRBD1,.,TRBV15,TGTGCCACCAGCCGAGGGGACAGCCACTACGAGCAGTACTTC,CATSRGDSHYEQYF
TRBJ2-5,.,.,TRBV12-3/TRBV12-4,TGTGCCAGCAGCCCTGGGGCCCGGGAGACCCAGTACTTC,CASSPGARETQYF
TRBJ1-1,.,few,TRBV20-1,TGCAGTGGACAGTCGAACACTGAAGCTTTCTTT,CSGQSNTEAFF
TRBJ1-6,.,.,TRBV7-9,TGTGCCAGCATCCTAACGGGGAGTTCACCCCTCCACTTT,CASILTGSSPLHF
TRBJ2-5,.,.,TRBV3-1/TRBV3-2,TGTGCCAGCAGCCCCTGGGGGGACCGGTCGCTGACCCAGTACTTC,CASSPWGDRSLTQYF
TRBJ1-5,TRBD1,.,TRBV28,TGTGCCAGCAGTTCACCATTCGGACAGGTACAAGGTAGCAATCAGCCCCAGCATTTT,CASSSPFGQVQGSNQPQHF
TRBJ2-1,.,few,TRBV11-3,TGTGCCAGCAGCTACGCGAACCGGGAGCAGTTCTTC,CASSYANREQFF
TRBJ1-2,TRBD1,once,TRBV7-3,TGTGCCAGCAGCGGATGGGCAGGGGGCAACTATGGCTACACCTTC,CASSGWAGGNYGYTF
TRBJ1-4,.,.,TRBV2,TGTGCCAGCAGTGGGACAGTTGCAACTAATGAAAAACTGTTTTTT,CASSGTVATNEKLFF
TRBJ2-7,TRBD1,.,TRBV14,TGTGCCAGCAGCCAGTGGACAGGGGGCTCGTATGCGCAGTACTTC,CASSQWTGGSYAQYF
TRBJ1-5,.,.,TRBV6-5,TGTGCCAGCAGTCCAGGGGCAGGCAATCAGCCCCAGCATTTT,CASSPGAGNQPQHF
TRBJ2-1,TRBD1,.,TRBV7-9,TGTGCCAGCACGAAGGGGGCTGGCAATGAGCAGTTCTTC,CASTKGAGNEQFF
TRBJ1-6,TRBD1,.,TRBV28,TGTGCCAGCAGTACCCGGACAGGGTGGACACCCCTCCACTTT,CASSTRTGWTPLHF